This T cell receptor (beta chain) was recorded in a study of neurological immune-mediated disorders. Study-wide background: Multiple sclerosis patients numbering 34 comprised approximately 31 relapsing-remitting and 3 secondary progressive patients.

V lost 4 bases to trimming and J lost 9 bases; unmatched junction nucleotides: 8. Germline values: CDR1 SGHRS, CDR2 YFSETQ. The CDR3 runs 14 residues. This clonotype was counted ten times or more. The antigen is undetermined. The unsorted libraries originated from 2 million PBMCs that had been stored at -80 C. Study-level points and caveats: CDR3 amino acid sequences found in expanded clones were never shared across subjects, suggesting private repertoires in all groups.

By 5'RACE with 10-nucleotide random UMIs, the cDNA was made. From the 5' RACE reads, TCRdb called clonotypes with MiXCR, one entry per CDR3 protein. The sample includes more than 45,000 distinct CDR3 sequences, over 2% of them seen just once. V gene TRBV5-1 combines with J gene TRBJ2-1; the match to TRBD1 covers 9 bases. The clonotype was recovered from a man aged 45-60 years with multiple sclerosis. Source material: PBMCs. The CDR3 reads CASSIGQGSLEQFF. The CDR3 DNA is TGCGCCAGCAGCATCGGACAGGGGAGTCTTGAGCAGTTCTTC.